The 19 T cell receptor beta chains given below trace back to one sample, sequenced in a study of post-analysis software for immune sequencing data. Points from the study as a whole: Compared with controls, patients had more of 4 to 6 TRBV segments, including TRBV5-6, TRBV5-1 and TRBV20-1.

For these receptors, no antigen is known. TCR beta cDNA libraries had unique molecular identifiers. TCRdb re-analysed the PCR reads in MiXCR, keeping a single row per CDR3 protein. The data hold about 770,000 distinct CDR3 sequences, with 35% to 55% observed a single time. What was sequenced was blood. These receptors were collected from a girl aged 5-17 years with multiple sclerosis.

The chain has TRBV12-3 or TRBV12-4 and TRBJ2-1; 9 nucleotides line up with TRBD2. CDR3 length: 14 amino acids. After removal of 7 bases from V and 9 bases from J, the junction contained 10 bases not matched to a gene. CDR3 coding DNA: TGTGCCAGCACCCGCGGGAGGGCCCACGTTGAGCAGTTCTTC. This gives the protein CASTRGRAHVEQFF.

This rearrangement joins TRBV6-5 to TRBJ2-1, with TRBD1 matching 8 bases. From germline, CDR1 is MNHEY and CDR2 SVGAGI. Trimming took 8 bases from V and 4 from J; bases not matched to a gene: 7. The CDR3 sequence is 14 residues long. CDR3 in amino acids: CASGGRGPYNEQFF. CDR3 in DNA: TGTGCCAGCGGGGGCAGGGGGCCTTACAATGAGCAGTTCTTC.

CDR3 coding DNA: TGTGCCAGCAGCACCCACACAGGGGGCGGGTATGGCTACACCTTC. This gives the protein CASSTHTGGGYGYTF. The V and J genes are TRBV7-2 and TRBJ1-2; the match to TRBD1 covers 9 bases. The CDR3 contains 15 residues. V dropped 5 bases and J dropped 5; count of bases not matched to a gene: 9. Germline assignment: CDR1 SGHTA and CDR2 FQGNSA. Full variable domain (missing parts from reference TRBV7-2 and TRBJ1-2): GAGVSQSPSNKVTEKGKDVELRCDPISGHTALYWYRQSLGQGLEFLIYFQGNSAPDKSGLPSDRFSAERTGGSVSTLTIQRTQQEDSAVYLCASSTHTGGGYGYTFGSGTRLTVV.

This clonotype appeared a single time. This chain joins TRBV13 and TRBJ2-6, with D tentatively TRBD1 (5 bases). Trimming removed 3 bases at V and 0 bases at J, with 12 bases between. Germline V gene sequence: CDR1 PRHDT, CDR2 FYEKMQ (reference sequence). The CDR3 length is 17 residues. CDR3 DNA sequence: TGTGCCAGCAGCTTTCAGGGAATTGGCTCTGGGGCCAACGTCCTGACTTTC. Encoded protein: CASSFQGIGSGANVLTF.

This chain joins TRBV27 and TRBJ1-2; a weak D match, TRBD1 (5 bases). Germline CDR1 is MNHEY and CDR2 is SMNVEV (reference sequence). With 8 bases removed from V and 4 bases from J, the gap between germline ends came to 14 bases. The CDR3 has 13 amino acids. The CDR3 region has the DNA TGTGCCAGCGCCTTGGCGGGGCCCTATGGCTACACCTTC. It is translated as CASALAGPYGYTF.

The chain has TRBV7-9 and TRBJ2-1, with 13 bases that match TRBD2. The ends lost 1 base at V and 15 bases at J; junction bases unmatched: 3. CDR1 is SEHNR and CDR2 is FQNEAQ in the germline V gene (reference sequence). The CDR3 extends over 13 amino acids. The CDR3 DNA sequence: TGTGCCAGCAGCTTAGATAGGACTAGCGGGAGGTTCTTC. This sequence encodes CASSLDRTSGRFF.

V and J are TRBV27 and TRBJ2-7, with 10 bases identical to TRBD2. J lost 3 bases, V lost 0 bases, and 2 bases had no gene match. This CDR3 has 15 amino acids. Germline CDR1 MNHEY, CDR2 SMNVEV (reference sequence). Here the CDR3 reads CASSLSPSGSYEQYF. CDR3 nucleotides: TGTGCCAGCAGTTTATCGCCTAGCGGGAGCTACGAGCAGTACTTC.

In its sample, this clonotype was seen once. V usage is TRBV13 and J usage is TRBJ1-3; D call uncertain. V dropped 3 bases and J dropped 3 bases, with 3 bases sitting between them. Germline lookup yields CDR1 PRHDT and CDR2 FYEKMQ (reference sequence). This CDR3 comprises 12 residues. The CDR3, as DNA: TGTGCCAGCAGCTTTCGTGGAAACACCATATATTTT. The encoded protein is CASSFRGNTIYF.

This clonotype appeared a few times. The chain links TRBV7-2 to TRBJ1-2, with a tentative D call TRBD1 (5 bases). The length of the CDR3 is 15 residues. CDR1 and CDR2 from the germline V gene are SGHTA and FQGNSA. Trimming shortened V by 0 bases and J by 5 bases, and 13 bases separated the two germline ends. The CDR3 reads CASSLAAGMSYGYTF. For the CDR3, the DNA is TGTGCCAGCAGCTTAGCGGCAGGGATGAGTTATGGCTACACCTTC.

This chain joins TRBV12-3 or TRBV12-4 and TRBJ1-1, with D possibly being TRBD1 (6 bases). The CDR3 runs to 13 residues. The V end was cut by 2 bases, the J end by 5 bases, with 9 bases between. The DNA of the CDR3 is TGTGCCAGCAGTTTACAGGGGAGGACTGAAGCTTTCTTT. Protein: CASSLQGRTEAFF.

The chain is built from TRBV7-2 and TRBJ2-2; 16 bases align to TRBD2. This CDR3 is 19 amino acids long. V lost 5 bases and J lost 6; bases outside the gene matches: 12. Germline CDR1 SGHTA, CDR2 FQGNSA. CDR3 region: CASSPGTSGRARGSGELFF. The CDR3 nucleotides read TGTGCCAGCAGCCCTGGGACTAGCGGGAGGGCAAGAGGCTCCGGGGAGCTGTTTTTT.

In this sample, this clonotype turned up a few times. V usage is TRBV20-1 and J usage is TRBJ2-1; 9 bases match TRBD1. J gave up 12 bases and V 6 bases, and 18 bases lay outside the gene matches. This CDR3 is 15 amino acids long. Germline assignment: CDR1 DFQATT and CDR2 SNEGSKA (reference sequence). The CDR3 reads CSAPQAGTGTVRQFF. CDR3 nucleotide sequence: TGCAGTGCCCCCCAGGCCGGGACAGGGACAGTGAGGCAGTTCTTC.

Only a few counts were recorded for this clonotype. The chain uses TRBV28 and TRBJ2-5; maybe TRBD1 (6 bases). Germline V gene data show CDR1 as MDHEN and CDR2 as SYDVKM. This CDR3 contains 15 residues. The V end lost 7 bases, the J end lost 0 bases, and 15 bases lay between the germline ends. DNA for the CDR3: TGTGCCAGCACCGGGACATTATCGTACCAAGAGACCCAGTACTTC. Translating gives CASTGTLSYQETQYF.

This clonotype was recorded a few times. DNA for the CDR3: TGTGCCAGCAGTCAACTAGCGGGAGAACGCAATGAGCAGTTCTTC. Its protein product is CASSQLAGERNEQFF. The V call is TRBV7-3, the J call TRBJ2-1; 11 bases fit TRBD2. V shed 6 bases, J shed 6 bases, and the junction held 7 bases outside the gene matches. This CDR3 has 15 amino acids. Germline V gene lookup returns CDR1 SGHTA and CDR2 FQGTGA.

Only a few counts were recorded for this clonotype. CDR3 DNA: TGCAGCGTTGAGGGCCTAGCGGGAGGAGATCTCTACTACAATGAGCAGTTCTTC. It codes for CSVEGLAGGDLYYNEQFF. The chain uses TRBV29-1 and TRBJ2-1, with 11 bases identical to TRBD2. This CDR3 is built from 18 residues. Per the germline V gene, CDR1 is SQVTM and CDR2 is ANQGSEA. V dropped 3 bases and J dropped 3; count of bases not matched to a gene: 13.

V and J are TRBV4-1 and TRBJ2-1; the D call may be TRBD1 or TRBD2 (5 bases each). The CDR3 totals 17 residues. Germline V gene lookup returns CDR1 MGHRA and CDR2 YSYEKL. Trimming took off 6 bases at V and 7 bases at J, with 25 bases between the two ends. In DNA, the CDR3 is TGCGCCAGCAGTCGTTTGGGGGAGTGGGATATTGGGAATGAGCAGTTCTTC. Translating gives CASSRLGEWDIGNEQFF.

CDR3 nucleotide sequence: TGCAGCGCCGAAGGGCCAGTGTACAATGAGCAGTTCTTC. Translating it yields CSAEGPVYNEQFF. The chain links TRBV29-1 to TRBJ2-1; D not resolved. The CDR3 runs to 13 residues. Germline lookup yields CDR1 SQVTM and CDR2 ANQGSEA. V lost 7 bases, J lost 4 bases, and 14 bases lay in between.

V gene TRBV5-1 combines with J gene TRBJ2-2, with D perhaps matching TRBD1 or TRBD2 (5 bases each). Germline loops: CDR1 SGHRS, CDR2 YFSETQ. V was clipped by 2 bases and J by 7 bases, with 18 bases between them. The CDR3 covers 16 residues. The CDR3 reads CASSFIGDVYSGELFF. Here the CDR3 DNA reads TGCGCCAGCAGCTTTATAGGGGACGTGTATAGCGGGGAGCTGTTTTTT.

V and J are TRBV7-2 and TRBJ2-3; the D gene is possibly TRBD2 (6 bases). Per the germline V gene, CDR1 is SGHTA and CDR2 is FQGNSA. Between the trimmed V and J ends, which lost 2 bases and 2 bases, there was a span of 11 bases. The CDR3 covers 15 residues. The CDR3 DNA reads TGTGCCAGCAGCTTATCCGGGAGTCCCACAGATACGCAGTATTTT. Its protein is CASSLSGSPTDTQYF.